This T cell receptor beta chain derives from a study of blood T cells in healthy people across ages. CDR1 is MNHEY and CDR2 is SVGEGT in the germline V gene. This CDR3 has 15 amino acids. Primed by a sample-barcoded 5' primer and a J-beta primer mix, a second PCR proceeded for 7 to 11 cycles. TCRdb re-analysed the 5' RACE reads in MiXCR, keeping a single row per CDR3 protein. Of roughly 790,000 distinct CDR3 sequences in the sample, about 40% are singletons; the top ten hold about 20%. In terms of origin and age, donors were healthy Caucasian individuals from Russia aged 6 to 90. The receptor's source is a woman between 55 and 75 years old in good health. Sequenced material: blood. This chain links TRBV6-2 or TRBV6-3 with TRBJ2-1; TRBD2 might be the D (5 bases). Gene TRBJ2-7 matches the end of the DNA better, so the J call may be wrong. CDR3 bases: TGTGCCAGCATCAACAGCGGACCCCCCTACAATGAGCAGTACTTC. It translates to CASINSGPPYNEQYF.